This entry concerns a single TCR beta chain. This record comes from a study of blood T cells in healthy people across ages. For the second PCR, which ran for about 7 to 11 cycles, a sample-barcoded 5' primer and a J-beta primer mix were used. Via MiXCR, TCRdb re-called the 5' RACE reads, giving one row per CDR3 protein. The sample comprises about 1.4 million distinct CDR3 sequences, around 59% of which are singletons, and 5% to 7% rests with the top ten. Germline values: CDR1 MDHEN, CDR2 SYDVKM. V lost 3 bases, J lost 3 bases, and 12 bases lay in between. The CDR3 consists of 15 residues. The gene calls are TRBV28 and TRBJ2-1; possibly TRBD2 for D (5 bases). Sequencing used blood. This TCR was recovered from a man younger than 35 in good health. CDR3 sequence: CASSFPLADYNEQFF. The DNA for the CDR3 is TGTGCCAGCAGTTTTCCCCTAGCAGACTACAATGAGCAGTTCTTC. Variable domain in full (rest from reference TRBV28 and TRBJ2-1): DVKVTQSSRYLVKRTGEKVFLECVQDMDHENMFWYRQDPGLGLRLIYFSYDVKMKEKGDIPEGYSVSREKKERFSLILESASTNQTSMYLCASSFPLADYNEQFFGPGTRLTVL.